A selection of T cell receptor beta chains follows, all from one sample in a study of regulatory T cells in long-lasting Graves disease. One entry per CDR3 protein results from TCRdb running MiXCR on the multiplex PCR reads. The sample yields over 400,000 distinct CDR3 sequences, 12% to 15% seen once. This sample was shared with a second study, whose subject was T cells in Graves' hyperthyroidism and ophthalmopathy.

Specimen: peripheral blood mononuclear cells (PBMCs), collected at new diagnosis, from a patient treated with antithyroid drugs. The receptors were sampled from a woman aged 45-60 years with Graves disease. Both conserved end residues are part of each CDR3. Each record gives: CDR3 DNA, CDR3 protein, D gene, clone size, V gene, J gene. The D gene is left open where the match is weak. Expanded clones get a size class; other rows say once, few or many, or leave the size out.

TGTGCCAGCAGTGGGACTAGCGGGGCCCTAGATACGCAGTATTTT	CASSGTSGALDTQYF	TRBD2	few	TRBV7-3	TRBJ2-3
TGTGCCAGCAGCCCTGGGGGGGCCCCCTACAATGAGCAGTTCTTC	CASSPGGAPYNEQFF	NA	NA	TRBV9	TRBJ2-1
TGTGCCTGGAGTCAACAGGTCCAAGAGACCCAGTACTTC	CAWSQQVQETQYF	NA	few	TRBV30	TRBJ2-5
TGTGCCAGCAGTTTATCCGGCGGGAGGCCGAATGAGCAGTTCTTC	CASSLSGGRPNEQFF	TRBD2	NA	TRBV27	TRBJ2-1
TGTGCCAGCAGCTTAATGGGGACAGCCTCCTACAATGAGCAGTTCTTC	CASSLMGTASYNEQFF	TRBD1	many	TRBV7-3	TRBJ2-1
TGTGCCAGCAGCCTTTCACTCCAAGAGACCCAGTACTTC	CASSLSLQETQYF	NA	many	TRBV7-2	TRBJ2-5
TGTGCCAGCAGTTATCTTTCCGGGACGACGAGGACTGAAGCTTTCTTT	CASSYLSGTTRTEAFF	NA	many	TRBV6-9	TRBJ1-1
TGTGCCAGCCTCATAAAGGCGGGGGGAGGTGCTGAAGCTTTCTTT	CASLIKAGGGAEAFF	NA	many	TRBV27	TRBJ1-1
TGCGCCAGCAGCTTGGTCCGACTAGCGGGAGGAGAGGGCAATGAGCAGTTCTTC	CASSLVRLAGGEGNEQFF	TRBD2	few	TRBV5-1	TRBJ2-1
TGTGCCAGCAGCGCGAGCGGGAGGCATTACGAGCAGTACTTC	CASSASGRHYEQYF	TRBD2	NA	TRBV7-9	TRBJ2-7
TGCAGCGTTGATGAAGCACAGATAGCGGGAGGGATCCAAGAGACCCAGTACTTC	CSVDEAQIAGGIQETQYF	TRBD2	many	TRBV29-1	TRBJ2-5
TGTGCCAGCAGTTTAGCGCCGTCAGGGAGCGCCGGGGAGCTGTTTTTT	CASSLAPSGSAGELFF	NA	many	TRBV12-3/TRBV12-4	TRBJ2-2
TGTGCCAGCAGTTACGCACCGGGACAGGCGACCTACGAGCAGTACTTC	CASSYAPGQATYEQYF	TRBD1	many	TRBV6-5	TRBJ2-7
TGTGCCAGCCGGGGTGTGAACACTGAAGCTTTCTTT	CASRGVNTEAFF	NA	many	TRBV12-3/TRBV12-4	TRBJ1-1
TGCAGTGCTTCGCGGAGTCCGGACAATGAGCAGTTCTTC	CSASRSPDNEQFF	NA	many	TRBV20-1	TRBJ2-1
TGTGCCATCAGGGCCTCGGGGGCAATAAGGACCGGGGAGCTGTTTTTT	CAIRASGAIRTGELFF	NA	NA	TRBV10-3	TRBJ2-2
TGCGCCAGCAGCCTATATCGGGAACAGGGGTCGGAAAATGAAAAACTGTTTTTT	CASSLYREQGSENEKLFF	TRBD1	NA	TRBV4-1	TRBJ1-4